The sequence of this T cell receptor beta chain was determined in a study of vaccination and CD4 T cells after COVID-19. The wider study: Post-COVID samples had a sampling time that fell a median 101 days after diagnosis (range 35 to 161). Stimuli were overlapping spike peptide pools of SARS-CoV-2 and three common cold coronaviruses (HCoV-NL63, HCoV-OC43, HCoV-229E). Blood was drawn a median around 74 days post second dose, range 14 to 241.

Treatment noted: roughly 10-day PBMC culture with coronavirus spike peptide pools or control peptides (ViraFEST assay). The length of the CDR3 is 10 residues. Germline V gene sequence: CDR1 MDHEN, CDR2 SYDVKM. V gave up 8 bases and J gave up 6 bases, with 7 bases separating them. Study observations and caveats: From a median of roughly 21 to 38, SARS-CoV-2-reactive clonotypes increased, though not significantly.

This clonotype was recorded a few times. Its specificity is unknown. The Oncomine TCR Beta short-read assay generated sequence data from the DNA of cultured CD4+ T cells. In TCRdb, the PCR reads were re-called with MiXCR into one record per CDR3 protein. Of some 20,000 distinct CDR3 sequences listed, roughly half are singletons. V gene TRBV28 combines with J gene TRBJ1-2; no clear D gene. This clonotype was sampled from a human donor who had recovered from COVID-19. The sample consisted of CD4+ T cells from blood, cultured in vitro. This CDR3 reads CASEGNGYTF. For the CDR3, the DNA is TGTGCCAGCGAAGGAAATGGCTACACCTTC.